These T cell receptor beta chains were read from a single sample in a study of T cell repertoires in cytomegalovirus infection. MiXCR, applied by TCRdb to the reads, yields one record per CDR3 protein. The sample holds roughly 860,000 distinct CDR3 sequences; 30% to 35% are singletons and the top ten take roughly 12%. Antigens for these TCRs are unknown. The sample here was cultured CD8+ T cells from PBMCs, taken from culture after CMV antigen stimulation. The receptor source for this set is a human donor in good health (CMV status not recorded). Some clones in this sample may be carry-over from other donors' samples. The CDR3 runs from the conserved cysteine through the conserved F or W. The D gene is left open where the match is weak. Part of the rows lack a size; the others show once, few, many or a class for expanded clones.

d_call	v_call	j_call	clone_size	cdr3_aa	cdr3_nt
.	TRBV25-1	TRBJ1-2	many	CASSWGHGYTF	TGTGCCAGCAGCTGGGGGCATGGCTACACCTTC
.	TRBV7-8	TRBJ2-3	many	CASSSLASSTDTQYF	TGTGCCAGCAGCTCTTTGGCTTCCTCCACAGATACGCAGTATTTT
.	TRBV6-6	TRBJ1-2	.	CASSSPEGGYTF	TGTGCCAGCAGTTCCCCGGAGGGAGGCTACACCTTC
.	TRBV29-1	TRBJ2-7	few	CSVRTVNSYEQYF	TGCAGCGTTCGGACTGTCAACTCCTACGAGCAGTACTTC
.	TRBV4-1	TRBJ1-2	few	CASSQADINYGYTF	TGCGCCAGCAGCCAAGCAGATATAAACTATGGCTACACCTTC
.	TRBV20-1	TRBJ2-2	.	CGGGEENTGELFF	TGCGGGGGCGGGGAAGAGAACACCGGGGAGCTGTTTTTT
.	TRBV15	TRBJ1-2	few	CATSSTTTRYGYTF	TGTGCCACCAGCAGCACCACAACGAGATATGGCTACACCTTC
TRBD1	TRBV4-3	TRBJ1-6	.	CASSRSTGGANSPLHF	TGCGCCAGCAGCCGCTCGACAGGGGGCGCGAATTCACCCCTCCACTTT
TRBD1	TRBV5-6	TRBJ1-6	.	CASSPTGDAYNSPLHF	TGTGCCAGCAGCCCGACAGGGGACGCCTATAATTCACCCCTCCACTTT
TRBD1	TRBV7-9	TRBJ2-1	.	CASSHPPRGQGEYNEQFF	TGTGCCAGCAGTCATCCCCCCCGAGGACAGGGAGAGTACAATGAGCAGTTCTTC
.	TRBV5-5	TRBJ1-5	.	CASSLAAASNQPQHF	TGTGCCAGCAGCTTGGCGGCAGCCAGCAATCAGCCCCAGCATTTT
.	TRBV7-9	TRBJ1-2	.	CASRGTYGYTF	TGTGCCAGCCGGGGGACCTATGGCTACACCTTC
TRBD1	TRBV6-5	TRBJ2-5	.	CASSYRTGPQETQYF	TGTGCCAGCAGTTACCGGACAGGGCCCCAAGAGACCCAGTACTTC
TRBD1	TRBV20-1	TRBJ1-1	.	CSADESGTGNTEAFF	TGCAGTGCTGATGAATCCGGGACAGGGAACACTGAAGCTTTCTTT
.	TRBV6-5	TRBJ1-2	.	CASRGLGGHANYGYTF	TGTGCCAGCAGAGGGTTGGGAGGGCACGCTAACTATGGCTACACCTTC
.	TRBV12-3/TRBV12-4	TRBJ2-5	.	CASSMDGRGEYQETQYF	TGTGCCAGCAGTATGGATGGGCGGGGAGAGTATCAAGAGACCCAGTACTTC
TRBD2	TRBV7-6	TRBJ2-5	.	CASSPMAGGQETQYF	TGTGCCAGCAGCCCCATGGCGGGGGGGCAAGAGACCCAGTACTTC
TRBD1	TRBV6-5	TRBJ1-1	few	CASSYSGLGQGGTEAFF	TGTGCCAGCAGTTACTCGGGTCTTGGACAGGGCGGCACTGAAGCTTTCTTT
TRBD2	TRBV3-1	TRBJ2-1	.	CASSQGPSGARHNEQFF	TGTGCCAGCAGCCAAGGCCCTAGCGGGGCCCGTCATAATGAGCAGTTCTTC
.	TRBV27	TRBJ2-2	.	CASSLGGHSTGELFF	TGTGCCAGCAGTTTAGGAGGACACTCAACCGGGGAGCTGTTTTTT
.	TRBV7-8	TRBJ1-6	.	CASSLVQGYNNSPLHF	TGTGCCAGCAGCTTAGTACAGGGTTACAATAATTCACCCCTCCACTTT
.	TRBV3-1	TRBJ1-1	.	CASTETDVTEALF	TGTGCCAGCACCGAAACGGATGTCACTGAAGCTTTGTTT
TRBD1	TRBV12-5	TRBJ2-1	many	CASAFETDRGPDNEQFF	TGTGCTAGTGCCTTCGAAACGGACAGGGGGCCGGACAATGAGCAGTTCTTC
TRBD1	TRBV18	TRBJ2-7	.	CASSPYTGDYYEQYF	TGTGCCAGCTCACCTTACACAGGGGATTATTACGAGCAGTACTTC
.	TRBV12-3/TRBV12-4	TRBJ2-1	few	CASSSPWDKRTHNEQFF	TGTGCCAGCAGTTCTCCTTGGGACAAAAGGACCCACAATGAGCAGTTCTTC
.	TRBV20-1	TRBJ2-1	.	CSARRGNNEQFF	TGCAGTGCTAGAAGGGGGAACAATGAGCAGTTCTTC
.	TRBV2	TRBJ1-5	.	CASTTLRDGNVEPSNQPQHF	TGTGCCAGCACCACCCTCCGCGACGGGAACGTGGAACCTAGCAATCAGCCCCAGCATTTT
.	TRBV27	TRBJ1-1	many	CASSLWGNTEAFF	TGTGCCAGCAGTTTATGGGGGAACACTGAAGCTTTCTTT
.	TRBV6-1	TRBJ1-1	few	CATVGGRTEAFF	TGTGCCACCGTGGGGGGGCGAACTGAAGCTTTCTTT
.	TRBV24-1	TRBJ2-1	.	CATSAYRDNEQFF	TGTGCCACCAGTGCCTACAGGGACAATGAGCAGTTCTTC
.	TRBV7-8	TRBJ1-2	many	CASSLGTGTYYGYTF	TGTGCCAGCAGCTTAGGTACCGGGACGTACTATGGCTACACCTTC
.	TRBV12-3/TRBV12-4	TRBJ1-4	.	CASSFFIGKLFF	TGTGCCAGCAGTTTTTTTATTGGAAAACTGTTTTTT
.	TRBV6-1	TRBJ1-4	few	CASSLREFNEKLFF	TGTGCCAGCAGTCTCCGGGAGTTTAATGAAAAACTGTTTTTT
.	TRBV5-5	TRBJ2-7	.	CASSWDGSYEQYF	TGTGCCAGCAGCTGGGACGGTTCCTACGAGCAGTACTTC
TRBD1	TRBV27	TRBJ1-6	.	CASSWGQGDSPLHF	TGTGCCAGCAGTTGGGGACAGGGAGATTCACCCCTCCACTTT
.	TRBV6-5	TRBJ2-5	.	CASSYRPGRTQYF	TGTGCCAGCAGTTACCGGCCGGGGAGGACCCAGTACTTC
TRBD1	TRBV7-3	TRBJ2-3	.	CASSPRTGPPGDTQYF	TGTGCCAGCAGCCCCCGGACAGGACCCCCAGGAGATACGCAGTATTTT
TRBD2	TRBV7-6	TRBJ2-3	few	CASSLVIGLAGGTDTQYF	TGTGCCAGCAGCTTAGTGATTGGACTAGCGGGGGGCACAGATACGCAGTATTTT
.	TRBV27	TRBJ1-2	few	CASSLSWGGFRGGYTF	TGTGCCAGCAGTTTATCGTGGGGGGGGTTCCGCGGTGGCTACACCTTC
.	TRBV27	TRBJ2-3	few	CASTSKWGLGADTQYF	TGTGCCAGCACCTCAAAATGGGGGCTCGGCGCAGATACGCAGTATTTT
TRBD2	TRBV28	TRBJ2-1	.	CASSLTSGGRDEQFF	TGTGCCAGCAGTTTGACTAGCGGGGGCCGGGATGAGCAGTTCTTC
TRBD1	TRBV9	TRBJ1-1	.	CASSQRTGGYTEAFF	TGTGCCAGCAGCCAAAGAACAGGGGGTTACACTGAAGCTTTCTTT
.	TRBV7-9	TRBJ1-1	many	CASSRPSTEAFF	TGTGCCAGCAGCCGACCGAGTACTGAAGCTTTCTTT
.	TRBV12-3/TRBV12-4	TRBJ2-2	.	CASKVQGYDTGELFF	TGTGCCAGCAAGGTACAGGGTTATGACACCGGGGAGCTGTTTTTT
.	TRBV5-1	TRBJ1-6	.	CASSLVHPDNSPLHF	TGCGCCAGCAGCTTGGTGCACCCGGATAATTCACCCCTCCACTTT
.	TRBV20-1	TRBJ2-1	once	CSARGYFLGVTGGNEQFF	TGCAGTGCTAGGGGCTACTTTCTTGGGGTCACCGGTGGCAATGAGCAGTTCTTC
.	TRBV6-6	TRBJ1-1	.	CASSWLFPTGTSEAFF	TGTGCCAGCAGTTGGCTATTCCCCACAGGTACTTCTGAAGCTTTCTTT
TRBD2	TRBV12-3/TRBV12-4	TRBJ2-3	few	CASSSSGGDTDTQYF	TGTGCCAGCAGTTCTAGCGGGGGGGACACAGATACGCAGTATTTT
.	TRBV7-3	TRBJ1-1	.	CASSRIRQNTEAFF	TGTGCCAGCAGTCGCATCCGACAGAACACTGAAGCTTTCTTT
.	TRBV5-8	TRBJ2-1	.	CASSPSPPGYNEQFF	TGTGCCAGCAGCCCGTCACCACCAGGGTACAATGAGCAGTTCTTC
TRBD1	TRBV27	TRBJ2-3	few	CASSLSTGSDTQYF	TGTGCCAGCAGTTTATCGACAGGGTCAGATACGCAGTATTTT
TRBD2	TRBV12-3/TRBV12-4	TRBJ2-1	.	CASSLTSGTDGEQFF	TGTGCCAGCAGTCTGACTAGCGGGACCGATGGGGAGCAGTTCTTC